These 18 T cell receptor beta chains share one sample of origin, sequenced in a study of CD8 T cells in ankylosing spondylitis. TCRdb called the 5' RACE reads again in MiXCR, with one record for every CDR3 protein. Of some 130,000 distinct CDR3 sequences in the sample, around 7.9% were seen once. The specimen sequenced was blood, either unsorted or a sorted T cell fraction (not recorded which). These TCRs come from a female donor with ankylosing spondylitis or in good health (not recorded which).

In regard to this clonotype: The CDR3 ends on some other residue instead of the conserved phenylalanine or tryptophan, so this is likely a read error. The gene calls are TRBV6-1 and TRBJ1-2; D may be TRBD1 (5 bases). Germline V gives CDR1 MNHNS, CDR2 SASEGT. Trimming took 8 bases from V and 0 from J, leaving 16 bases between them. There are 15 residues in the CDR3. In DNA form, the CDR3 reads TGTGCCAGCTCCAGGGAACCGAAAGCTAACTATGGCTACACCTAC. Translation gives CASSREPKANYGYTY.

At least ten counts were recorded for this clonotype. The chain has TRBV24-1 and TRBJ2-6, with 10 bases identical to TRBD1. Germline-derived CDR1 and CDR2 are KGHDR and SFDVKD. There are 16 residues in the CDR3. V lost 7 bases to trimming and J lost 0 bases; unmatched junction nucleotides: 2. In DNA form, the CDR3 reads TGTGCCACCAGGTGGGACAGGGGCTCTGGGGCCAACGTCCTGACTTTC. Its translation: CATRWDRGSGANVLTF.

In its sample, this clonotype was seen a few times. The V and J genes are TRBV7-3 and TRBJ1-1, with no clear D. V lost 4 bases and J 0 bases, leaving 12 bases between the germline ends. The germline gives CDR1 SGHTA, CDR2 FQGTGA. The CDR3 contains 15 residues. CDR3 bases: TGTGCCAGCAGCTCATCGGGCGTTATGAACACTGAAGCTTTCTTT. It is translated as CASSSSGVMNTEAFF.

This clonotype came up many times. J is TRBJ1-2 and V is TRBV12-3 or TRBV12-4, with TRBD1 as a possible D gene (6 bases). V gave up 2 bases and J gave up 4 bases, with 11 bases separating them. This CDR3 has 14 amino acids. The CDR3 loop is CASSLWGGGYGYTF. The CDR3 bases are TGTGCCAGCAGTTTATGGGGGGGCGGCTATGGCTACACCTTC.

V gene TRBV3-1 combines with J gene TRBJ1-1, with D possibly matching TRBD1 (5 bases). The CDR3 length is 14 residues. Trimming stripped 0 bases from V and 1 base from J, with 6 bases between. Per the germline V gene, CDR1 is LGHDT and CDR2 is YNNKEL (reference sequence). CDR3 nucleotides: TGTGCCAGCAGCCAAGAAGGGGCGAACACTGAAGCTTTCTTT. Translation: CASSQEGANTEAFF.

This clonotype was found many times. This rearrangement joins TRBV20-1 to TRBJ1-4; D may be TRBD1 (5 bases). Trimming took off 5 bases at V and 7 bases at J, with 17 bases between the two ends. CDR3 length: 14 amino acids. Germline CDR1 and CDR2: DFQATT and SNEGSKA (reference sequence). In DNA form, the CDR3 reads TGCAGTGCTTCGGACAATGATCGGGGTGAAAAACTGTTTTTT. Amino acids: CSASDNDRGEKLFF.

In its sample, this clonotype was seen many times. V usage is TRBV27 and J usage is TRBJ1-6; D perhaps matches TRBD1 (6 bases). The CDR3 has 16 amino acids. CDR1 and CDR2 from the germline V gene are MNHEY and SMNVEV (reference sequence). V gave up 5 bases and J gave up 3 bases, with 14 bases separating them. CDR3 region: CASSRGQGYYNSPLHF. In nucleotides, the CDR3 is TGTGCCAGCAGTCGGGGACAAGGTTACTATAATTCACCCCTCCACTTT.

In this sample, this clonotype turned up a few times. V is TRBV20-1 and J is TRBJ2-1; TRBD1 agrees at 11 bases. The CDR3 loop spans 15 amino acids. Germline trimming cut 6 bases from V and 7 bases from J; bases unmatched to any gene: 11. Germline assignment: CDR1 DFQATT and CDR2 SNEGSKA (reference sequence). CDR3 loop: CSAPRTGGFQNEQFF. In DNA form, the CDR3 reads TGCAGTGCCCCTCGGACAGGGGGCTTTCAAAATGAGCAGTTCTTC.

CDR3 region: CASRRSGPSSYNEQFF. Here the CDR3 DNA reads TGTGCCAGCAGACGAAGTGGCCCGAGCTCCTACAATGAGCAGTTCTTC. The V and J genes are TRBV7-2 and TRBJ2-1; unclear D gene. CDR1 and CDR2 (germline): SGHTA, FQGNSA. The V end lost 6 bases, the J end lost 0 bases, and 15 bases lay between the germline ends. The CDR3 has 16 amino acids.

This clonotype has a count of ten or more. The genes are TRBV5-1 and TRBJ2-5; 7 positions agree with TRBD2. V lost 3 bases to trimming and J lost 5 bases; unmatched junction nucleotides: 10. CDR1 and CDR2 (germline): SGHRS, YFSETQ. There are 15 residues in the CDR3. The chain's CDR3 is CASSSSPAGYETQYF. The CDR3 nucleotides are TGCGCCAGCAGCTCCAGCCCAGCGGGGTACGAGACCCAGTACTTC.

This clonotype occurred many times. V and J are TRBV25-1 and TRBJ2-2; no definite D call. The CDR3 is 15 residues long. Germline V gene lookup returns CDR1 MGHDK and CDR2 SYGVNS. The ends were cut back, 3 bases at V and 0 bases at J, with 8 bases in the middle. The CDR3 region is CASSDQEPNTGELFF. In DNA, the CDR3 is TGTGCCAGCAGTGATCAGGAGCCGAACACCGGGGAGCTGTTTTTT.

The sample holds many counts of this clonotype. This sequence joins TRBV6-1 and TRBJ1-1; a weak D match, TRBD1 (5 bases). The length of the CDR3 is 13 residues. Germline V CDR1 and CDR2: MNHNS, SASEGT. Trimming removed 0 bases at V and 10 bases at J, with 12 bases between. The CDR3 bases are TGTGCCAGCAGTGAAGCCGAATACGGGGGAGCTTTCTTT. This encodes CASSEAEYGGAFF.

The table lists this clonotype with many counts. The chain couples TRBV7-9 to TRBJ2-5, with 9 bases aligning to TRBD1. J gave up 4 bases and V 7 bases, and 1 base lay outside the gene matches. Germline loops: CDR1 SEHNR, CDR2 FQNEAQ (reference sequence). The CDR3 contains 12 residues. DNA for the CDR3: TGTGCCAGCAACAGGGGGCTAGAGACCCAGTACTTC. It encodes CASNRGLETQYF.

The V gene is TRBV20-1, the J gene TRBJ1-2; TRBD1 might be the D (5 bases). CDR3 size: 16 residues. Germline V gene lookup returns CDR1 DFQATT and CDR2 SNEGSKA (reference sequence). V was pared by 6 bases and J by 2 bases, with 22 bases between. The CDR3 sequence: CSAAPGDRVTNYGYTF. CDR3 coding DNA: TGCAGTGCCGCACCAGGCGACAGAGTAACCAACTATGGCTACACCTTC.

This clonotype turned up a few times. The CDR3 reads CASSLAQDTEAFF. The CDR3 DNA follows: TGTGCCAGCAGTTTAGCCCAGGACACTGAAGCTTTCTTT. This rearrangement joins TRBV12-3 or TRBV12-4 to TRBJ1-1; no firm D call. This CDR3 spans 13 amino acids. The germline V and J ends were trimmed by 0 bases and 3 bases, with 5 bases remaining between them.

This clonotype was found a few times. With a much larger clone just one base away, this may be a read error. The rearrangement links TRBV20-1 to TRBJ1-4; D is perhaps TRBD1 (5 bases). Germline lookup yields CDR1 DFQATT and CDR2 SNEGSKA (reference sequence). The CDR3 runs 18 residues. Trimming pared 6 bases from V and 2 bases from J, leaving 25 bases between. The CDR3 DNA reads TGCAGTGCCAGGGTCGGACGAATCGAACACGGGACTAATGAAAAACTGTTTTTT. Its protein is CSARVGRIEHGTNEKLFF.

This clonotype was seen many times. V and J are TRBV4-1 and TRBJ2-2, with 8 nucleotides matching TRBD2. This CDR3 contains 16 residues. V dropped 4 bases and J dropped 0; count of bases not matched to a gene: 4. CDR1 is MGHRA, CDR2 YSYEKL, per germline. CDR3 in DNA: TGCGCCAGCAGCCCCGCGGGACTAGCGAACACCGGGGAGCTGTTTTTT. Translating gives CASSPAGLANTGELFF.

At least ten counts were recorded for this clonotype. CDR3 region: CASSWTGDYEQYF. CDR3 nucleotide sequence: TGTGCCAGCAGCTGGACAGGGGACTACGAGCAGTACTTC. The V gene is TRBV6-2 or TRBV6-3, the J gene TRBJ2-7; 9 nucleotides match TRBD1. The CDR3 is made up of 13 amino acids. Trimming removed 6 bases from V and 3 bases from J; junction bases left unmatched: 3. CDR1 is MNHEY and CDR2 is SVGEGT in the germline V gene.